Only a few counts were recorded for the clone carrying this TCR beta chain. The antigen remains unidentified. These data are taken from a study of identical twins. cDNA carried unique molecular identifiers, and a universal primer site was added by template switching. Each CDR3 protein is one row after TCRdb ran MiXCR on the 5' RACE reads. The repertoire holds some 710,000 distinct CDR3 sequences, with 5.5% to 7.5% as singletons. Study results and limitations: Invariant MAIT and iNKT cells could partly confound zero-insertion analyses.

V trimming: 3 bases; J trimming: 6 bases; junction bases outside the gene matches: 2. The CDR3 spans 14 residues. The germline V gene has CDR1 SGDLS and CDR2 YYNGEE. This TCR was sampled from a man between 18 and 35 years old in good health. Sequenced input: naive T cells sorted from blood. The genes are TRBV9 and TRBJ2-1, with TRBD1 matching over 11 bases. The CDR3 DNA sequence: TGTGCCAGCAGCGCCGGGACAGGGGGCAATGAGCAGTTCTTC. It translates to CASSAGTGGNEQFF.